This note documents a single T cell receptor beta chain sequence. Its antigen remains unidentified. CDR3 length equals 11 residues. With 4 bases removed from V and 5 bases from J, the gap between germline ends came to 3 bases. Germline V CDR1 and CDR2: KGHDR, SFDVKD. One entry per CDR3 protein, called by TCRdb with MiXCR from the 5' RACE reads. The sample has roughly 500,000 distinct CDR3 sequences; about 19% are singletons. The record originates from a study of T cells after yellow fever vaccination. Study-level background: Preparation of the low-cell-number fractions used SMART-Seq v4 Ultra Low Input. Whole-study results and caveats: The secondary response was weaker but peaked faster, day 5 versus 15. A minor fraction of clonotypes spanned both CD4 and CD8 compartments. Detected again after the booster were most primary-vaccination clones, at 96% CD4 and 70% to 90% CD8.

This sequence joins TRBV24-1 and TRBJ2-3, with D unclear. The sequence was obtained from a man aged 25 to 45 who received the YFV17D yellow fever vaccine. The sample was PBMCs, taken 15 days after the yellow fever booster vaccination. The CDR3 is CATSDQDTQYF. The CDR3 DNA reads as TGTGCCACCAGTGACCAAGATACGCAGTATTTT.